The clone carrying this T cell receptor beta chain was counted a few times. V was shortened by 1 base and J by 6 bases, with 17 bases between the two germline ends. Germline CDR1 and CDR2: SEHNR and FQNEAQ (reference sequence). The CDR3 extends over 16 amino acids. These data are taken from a study of blood T cells in healthy people across ages. Alongside a J-beta primer mix, a sample-barcoded 5' primer served in a second PCR lasting about 7 to 11 cycles. TCRdb used MiXCR to reprocess the 5' RACE reads, holding one entry per CDR3 protein. This table holds roughly 1.9 million distinct CDR3 sequences, about two fifths found once.

Sequences were obtained from blood. The sequence was collected from a human donor in good health. This chain links TRBV7-9 with TRBJ2-3, with unresolved D. CDR3 nucleotides: TGTGCCAGCAGCTTAGGGGCAAGGTGGTCCGGGGATACGCAGTATTTT. It yields the protein CASSLGARWSGDTQYF.